This T cell receptor (beta chain) was captured by sequencing in a study of cytomegalovirus exposure and HLA in healthy donors. At the time of sampling, donors were nominally healthy, though unrecorded immune exposures were likely. Of note for this clone: Its specificity is unknown.

Both 60 Vbeta primers and 13 Jbeta primers went into the PCR. Profiled with immunoSEQ multiplex PCR; TCRdb holds only in-frame clones, not every one. Of some 200,000 clones in the sample, more than 85% were seen once. CDR3 length: 16 residues. CDR1 and CDR2 from the germline V gene are PRHDT and FYEKMQ (reference sequence). The V and J ends lost 5 bases and 4 bases, in that order; junction bases with no gene match: 9. The study, taken as a whole, reports: Some V segments (TRBV6-2 and TRBV6-3 among them) were excluded as indistinguishable. A later analysis found common viral pathogens apparently linked to several of the most significant clusters. Accounts indicate the classifier identified cytomegalovirus status with strong specificity and sensitivity.

Material for sequencing was PBMCs. The TCR sequence derives from a girl under three years old in good health and CMV-seronegative. This rearrangement joins TRBV13 to TRBJ2-1, with TRBD2 matching over 9 bases. The CDR3 loop is CASSPYLAGKYNEQFF. The CDR3 nucleotides read TGTGCCAGCAGCCCGTACCTAGCGGGGAAATACAATGAGCAGTTCTTC.